A single sample is the source of the 27 T cell receptor beta chains below, sequenced in a study of blood T cells in healthy people across ages. Together with a sample-barcoded 5' primer, a J-beta primer mix was included in a second PCR lasting roughly 7 to 11 cycles. TCRdb passed the 5' RACE reads through MiXCR, listing each CDR3 protein once. The sample consists of 850,000 to 1,000,000 distinct CDR3 sequences, about 48% of them appearing once. The sequenced sample consisted of blood. The receptors originated from a man aged 25 to 45 in good health.

For this clonotype: This sequence may be a read error, since a much larger clone differs from it by one base. This sequence joins TRBV12-3 or TRBV12-4 and TRBJ2-6; D might be TRBD1 (5 bases). The CDR3 has 14 amino acids. CDR3 DNA: TGTGCCAGCAGGCGGAGCTCTGGGGCCAACGTCGTGACTTTC. It translates to CASRRSSGANVVTF.

This chain joins TRBV9 and TRBJ2-3; no clear D gene. CDR3 length equals 14 residues. The germline CDR1 and CDR2 sequences are SGDLS and YYNGEE. Trimming removed 2 bases at V and 0 bases at J, with 7 bases between. CDR3 in amino acids: CASSVISSTDTQYF. DNA of the CDR3: TGTGCCAGCAGCGTCATATCGAGCACAGATACGCAGTATTTT.

The gene calls are TRBV20-1 and TRBJ2-1; TRBD2 might be the D (7 bases). Germline V gene sequence: CDR1 DFQATT, CDR2 SNEGSKA (reference sequence). Trimming left V 5 bases short and J 7 bases short, with 18 bases between. This CDR3 region has 14 residues. The DNA of the CDR3 is TGCAGTGCTCTAGGTGGGGGGGGCCGGAATGAGCAGTTCTTC. Its translation: CSALGGGGRNEQFF.

The chain employs TRBV15 and TRBJ2-3, with D possibly TRBD2 on 5 matching bases. CDR1 is LNHNV and CDR2 is YYDKDF in the germline V gene (reference sequence). The CDR3 runs to 16 residues. Deletions cut 0 bases from V and 1 base from J, with 11 bases between. As DNA, the CDR3 is TGTGCCACCAGCAGAGATCGGGGTAAAGGCACAGATACGCAGTATTTT. Translated, it gives CATSRDRGKGTDTQYF.

V and J are TRBV6-2 or TRBV6-3 and TRBJ2-1; 9 positions agree with TRBD2. The CDR3 extends over 16 amino acids. V lost 6 bases to trimming and J lost 7 bases; unmatched junction nucleotides: 13. Germline V gives CDR1 MNHEY, CDR2 SVGEGT. This CDR3 is CASSPWVAGAPNEQFF. The CDR3 DNA reads as TGTGCCAGCAGCCCTTGGGTAGCGGGGGCCCCTAATGAGCAGTTCTTC.

This clonotype was detected only once. This sequence may be a read error, since a much larger clone differs from it by one base. The CDR3 region is CAGSLFFRQYF. The CDR3 DNA sequence: TGTGCCGGCAGTTTATTTTTCCGACAGTACTTC. The chain has TRBV27 and TRBJ2-4; no definite D call. The CDR3 is made up of 11 amino acids. Germline V CDR1 and CDR2: MNHEY, SMNVEV (reference sequence).

This clonotype has only a few counts. This chain connects TRBV12-3 or TRBV12-4 to TRBJ1-2; D might be TRBD1 (6 bases). CDR3 length: 13 residues. V was pared by 5 bases and J by 4 bases, with 11 bases between. The CDR3 DNA reads TGTGCCAGCAGTGTGGGCAGGGGCTATGGCTACACCTTC. It yields the protein CASSVGRGYGYTF.

CDR3 in DNA: TGTGCCAGCAGCGCTCCGGGACAGGGACGGGAAAAACTGTTTTTT. Its protein product is CASSAPGQGREKLFF. V and J are TRBV11-2 and TRBJ1-4; 9 bases match TRBD1. Germline trimming cut 5 bases from V and 8 bases from J; bases unmatched to any gene: 9. This CDR3 has 15 residues. The V gene's germline CDR1 is SGHAT and CDR2 FQNNGV. Together with reference TRBV11-2 and TRBJ1-4, the CDR3 gives the full variable domain: EAGVAQSPRYKIIEKRQSVAFWCNPISGHATLYWYQQILGQGPKLLIQFQNNGVVDDSQLPKDRFSAERLKGVDSTLKIQPAKLEDSAVYLCASSAPGQGREKLFFGSGTQLSVL.

Details on this clonotype: At one boundary the junction diverges from the germline segment, which might be a read error. The V and J genes are TRBV20-1 and TRBJ1-2, with D possibly TRBD1 on 6 matching bases. Germline CDR1 reads DFQATT; CDR2 reads SNEGSKA (reference sequence). This CDR3 has 14 residues. The CDR3 region has the DNA TGCAGTGCTAGTAATGCAGGGGTCAGCTATGGCTACACTTTC. This codes for CSASNAGVSYGYTF.

This clonotype appeared many times. The chain couples TRBV3-1 to TRBJ2-3, with 9 bases that match TRBD2. The trim removed 1 base at V and 4 bases at J, leaving 0 bases unmatched. Germline V gene lookup returns CDR1 LGHDT and CDR2 YNNKEL (reference sequence). The CDR3 covers 14 residues. The CDR3 nucleotides read TGTGCCAGCAGCCAAGCTAGCGGGGCAGATACGCAGTATTTT. Its translation is CASSQASGADTQYF.

The rearrangement uses TRBV21-1 and TRBJ2-7; the tabulated D call, TRBD1, remains unverified against the DNA. TRBV21-1 is shown as a pseudogene. The CDR3 length is 16 residues. CDR3 sequence reads: CACSTAWTGISHEQYF. CDR3 DNA sequence: TGTGCCTGCAGCACGGCTTGGACAGGGATCTCCCACGAGCAGTACTTC.

This clonotype came up a few times. V and J are TRBV28 and TRBJ2-7; 9 positions match TRBD1. The germline CDR1 and CDR2 sequences are MDHEN and SYDVKM. The J segment lost 6 bases and the V segment lost 4 bases, leaving 4 bases of the junction unmatched. The CDR3 sequence is 13 residues long. In nucleotides, the CDR3 is TGTGCCAGCAGTTGGAGGACAGGGGCCGAGCAGTACTTC. Amino acids: CASSWRTGAEQYF. The variable domain in full, with the rest retrieved from reference TRBV28 and TRBJ2-7, is DVKVTQSSRYLVKRTGEKVFLECVQDMDHENMFWYRQDPGLGLRLIYFSYDVKMKEKGDIPEGYSVSREKKERFSLILESASTNQTSMYLCASSWRTGAEQYFGPGTRLTVT.

This clonotype was recorded a few times. The V gene is TRBV19, the J gene TRBJ2-3; 11 bases fit TRBD1. In germline, CDR1 is LNHDA, CDR2 SQIVND (reference sequence). After removal of 6 bases from V and 4 bases from J, the junction contained 6 bases not matched to a gene. The CDR3 extends over 15 amino acids. CDR3 nucleotides: TGTGCCAGTAGGGAGGGACAGGGGGGCGCAGATACGCAGTATTTT. Protein product: CASREGQGGADTQYF.

This clonotype was seen a few times. The chain is built from TRBV20-1 and TRBJ2-7; D unresolved. CDR3 size: 13 residues. Germline V gene sequence: CDR1 DFQATT, CDR2 SNEGSKA (reference sequence). Trimming removed 1 base at V and 4 bases at J, with 11 bases between. CDR3 coding DNA: TGCAGTGCTAGAGTGCACAGCGATTACGAGCAGTACTTC. Translated, it gives CSARVHSDYEQYF.

The chain recombines TRBV10-3 with TRBJ2-1; TRBD2 matches 10 bases. This CDR3 has 17 amino acids. Unmatched junction bases numbered 8, after V lost 2 bases and J lost 4 bases. Per germline, CDR1 ENHRY and CDR2 SYGVKD. The DNA for the CDR3 is TGTGCCATCAGTGAGCCCTTCGGACTAGCGGAGTACAATGAGCAGTTCTTC. This translates into CAISEPFGLAEYNEQFF.

This clonotype appeared a few times. The chain uses TRBV6-1 and TRBJ1-2; D uncertain. CDR3 size: 15 residues. Germline values: CDR1 MNHNS, CDR2 SASEGT. Trimming shortened V by 2 bases and J by 0 bases, and 10 bases separated the two germline ends. The CDR3 coding sequence is TGTGCCAGCAGTGAATTTACGTCATCTAACTATGGCTACACCTTC. This gives the protein CASSEFTSSNYGYTF.

The chain couples TRBV6-2 or TRBV6-3 to TRBJ2-1, with TRBD2 matching over 7 bases. The J call may be mistaken, given a closer DNA end match to TRBJ2-7. Germline V lookup: CDR1 MNHEY, CDR2 SVGEGT. The CDR3 has 17 residues. The CDR3 coding sequence is TGTGCCAGCAGTTACATTACTGGAACTAGCGAGTACAATGAGCAGTACTTC. It specifies CASSYITGTSEYNEQYF.

V and J are TRBV28 and TRBJ2-5; no reliable D call. CDR1 MDHEN and CDR2 SYDVKM come from the germline V gene. The germline V and J ends were trimmed by 3 bases and 5 bases, with 10 bases remaining between them. The CDR3 has 13 residues. The CDR3 loop is CASSFGLTETQYF. The CDR3 DNA follows: TGTGCCAGCAGTTTCGGCCTTACGGAGACCCAGTACTTC.

This clonotype was detected a few times. This rearrangement joins TRBV20-1 to TRBJ2-7; 12 nucleotides match TRBD2. The J call is uncertain, as TRBJ2-5 better fits the DNA end. The germline V gene has CDR1 DFQATT and CDR2 SNEGSKA (reference sequence). The CDR3 loop spans 13 amino acids. DNA for the CDR3: TGCAGTCCAACTAGCGGGGGGATGGAGACCCAGTACTTC. Translation gives CSPTSGGMETQYF.

This clonotype was found once. One end of the junction varies from germline; a read error may be responsible. CDR3 sequence (DNA): TGTGTCAGCAGTTTATCCGGACAGGGGATCAACGAGCAGTACTTC. Translating gives CVSSLSGQGINEQYF. V and J are TRBV28 and TRBJ2-5; 9 bases are a match to TRBD1. With the DNA end fitting TRBJ2-7 better, the J assignment may be wrong. Germline assignment: CDR1 MDHEN and CDR2 SYDVKM. The CDR3 runs 15 residues.

This clonotype occurred once. Relative to the germline gene, one junction end is altered; a read error may explain this. The chain carries TRBV20-1 and TRBJ2-1; 7 bases map to TRBD1. Germline CDR1 is DFQATT and CDR2 is SNEGSKA (reference sequence). This CDR3 is built from 15 residues. In nucleotides, the CDR3 is TGCAGTGCTAGAGAGCAGGGGGTTTTCAACAATGAGCCGTTCTTC. Its translation: CSAREQGVFNNEPFF.

The chain employs TRBV25-1 and TRBJ2-3, with D perhaps given as TRBD1 or TRBD2 (5 bases each). This CDR3 has 14 amino acids. Germline CDR1 and CDR2: MGHDK and SYGVNS. Trimming stripped 4 bases from V and 6 bases from J, with 14 bases between. The CDR3 spells CASSARGSMDTQYF. DNA for the CDR3: TGTGCCAGCAGTGCACGGGGCAGTATGGATACGCAGTATTTT. Full variable domain (rest looked up from reference TRBV25-1 and TRBJ2-3): EADIYQTPRYLVIGTGKKITLECSQTMGHDKMYWYQQDPGMELHLIHYSYGVNSTEKGDLSSESTVSRIRTEHFPLTLESARPSHTSQYLCASSARGSMDTQYFGPGTRLTVL.

This chain joins TRBV27 and TRBJ1-2, with TRBD1 identical over 7 bases. CDR1 and CDR2 (germline): MNHEY, SMNVEV (reference sequence). The CDR3 length is 14 residues. V trimming: 8 bases; J trimming: 4 bases; junction bases outside the gene matches: 10. CDR3 nucleotides: TGTGCCAGCGGGGCAGGGACAGTAGCCTATGGCTACACCTTC. Translation gives CASGAGTVAYGYTF.

This chain joins TRBV29-1 and TRBJ2-4; a weak D match, TRBD1 (6 bases). V was shortened by 6 bases and J by 6 bases, with 12 bases between the two germline ends. In germline, CDR1 is SQVTM, CDR2 ANQGSEA. This CDR3 spans 12 amino acids. CDR3 sequence (DNA): TGCAGCGTCCTGGACAGTCCAAACATTCAGTACTTC. Amino acids: CSVLDSPNIQYF.

This clonotype was counted ten times or more. The rearrangement joins TRBV6-5 to TRBJ2-3; D tentatively fits TRBD1 or TRBD2 (5 bases each). CDR3 length: 16 amino acids. The V gene lost 6 bases and the J gene lost 0 bases, with 16 bases spanning the gap. The germline gives CDR1 MNHEY, CDR2 SVGAGI. This chain's CDR3 is CASRRRDVSSTDTQYF. The CDR3 DNA reads as TGTGCCAGCAGACGCCGGGACGTCTCTAGCACAGATACGCAGTATTTT.

This clonotype came up a few times. The chain is built from TRBV5-1 and TRBJ2-3; no clear D gene. CDR1 is SGHRS and CDR2 is YFSETQ in the germline V gene. The ends were cut back, 0 bases at V and 4 bases at J, with 9 bases in the middle. The CDR3 is made up of 14 amino acids. CDR3: CASSLALSADTQYF. The CDR3 region has the DNA TGCGCCAGCAGCTTGGCCTTGAGTGCAGATACGCAGTATTTT.

This chain joins TRBV12-3 or TRBV12-4 and TRBJ2-1; D gene ambiguous. V dropped 8 bases and J dropped 4 bases, with 18 bases sitting between them. The CDR3 totals 15 residues. CDR3: CASRSSRASYNEQFF. The CDR3 nucleotides are TGTGCCAGCCGGAGTAGTCGGGCTTCGTACAATGAGCAGTTCTTC.